Listed here are 32 T cell receptor beta chains from one sample, sequenced in a study of cytomegalovirus exposure and HLA in healthy donors. With 60 Vbeta and 13 Jbeta primers, the PCR was carried out. Clones were read by immunoSEQ multiplex PCR, and TCRdb kept only the in-frame ones, dropping some. The ten most abundant clones cover roughly 3.6% of a sample with roughly 120,000 clones. Sequencing was carried out using PBMCs. The receptors here all came from a man younger than 40 in good health and CMV-seronegative.

The rearrangement links TRBV18 to TRBJ1-5; no clear D. Trimming pared 3 bases from V and 1 base from J, leaving 4 bases between. CDR3 length equals 13 residues. CDR1 is KGHSH, CDR2 LQKENI, per germline. The CDR3 bases are TGTGCCAGCTCACCGTCGAGCAATCAGCCCCAGCATTTT. Encoded protein: CASSPSSNQPQHF.

This chain links TRBV19 with TRBJ1-1, with 7 nucleotides matching TRBD1. V lost 5 bases to trimming and J lost 1 base; unmatched junction nucleotides: 1. The V gene's germline CDR1 is LNHDA and CDR2 SQIVND (reference sequence). The CDR3 length is 13 residues. Here the CDR3 reads CASSRTGNTEAFF. DNA of the CDR3: TGTGCCAGTAGTCGGACAGGGAACACTGAAGCTTTCTTT.

For the CDR3, the DNA is TGTGCCAGCAGTGAAGGGTTGGGAGGCTATGGCTACACCTTC. Translation gives CASSEGLGGYGYTF. V usage is TRBV6-1 and J usage is TRBJ1-2; D not resolved. CDR3 size: 14 residues. Trimming took 1 base from V and 4 from J, leaving 10 bases between them. CDR1 is MNHNS, CDR2 SASEGT, per germline.

V gene TRBV5-6 combines with J gene TRBJ2-5, with 8 bases lining up with TRBD2. Near its end, the DNA agrees better with TRBJ2-7, so the J call may be wrong. Germline V gives CDR1 SGHDT, CDR2 YYEEEE. The CDR3 is made up of 15 amino acids. The chain's CDR3 is CASSLFFGGAYEQYF. The CDR3 nucleotides are TGTGCCAGCAGCTTATTCTTCGGGGGGGCCTACGAGCAGTACTTC.

The chain joins TRBV5-1 to TRBJ2-5; possible D gene TRBD2, 6 bases. V lost 4 bases and J lost 5, with 21 bases in between. The CDR3 is 16 residues long. The V gene's germline CDR1 is SGHRS and CDR2 YFSETQ. The CDR3 region has the DNA TGCGCCAGCAGCCTAGCCCGGGACTCAGCAGGGGAGACCCAGTACTTC. Its protein is CASSLARDSAGETQYF. Supplemented by reference TRBV5-1 and TRBJ2-5, the full variable domain reads KAGVTQTPRYLIKTRGQQVTLSCSPISGHRSVSWYQQTPGQGLQFLFEYFSETQRNKGNFPGRFSGRQFSNSRSEMNVSTLELGDSALYLCASSLARDSAGETQYFGPGTRLLVL.

The chain couples TRBV5-1 to TRBJ2-7; 8 bases line up with TRBD2. Germline V gives CDR1 SGHRS, CDR2 YFSETQ. This CDR3 contains 14 residues. V was clipped by 4 bases and J by 2 bases; unmatched bases: 5. CDR3 bases: TGCGCCAGCAGCCTGCGGGGGGAGGCCTACGAGCAGTACTTC. This gives the protein CASSLRGEAYEQYF.

The rearrangement uses TRBV4-1 and TRBJ1-1; TRBD1 might be the D (5 bases). The CDR3 loop spans 15 amino acids. Germline-derived CDR1 and CDR2 are MGHRA and YSYEKL. Trimming took off 1 base at V and 8 bases at J, with 17 bases between the two ends. CDR3 region: CASSQVGQGPFEAFF. DNA for the CDR3: TGCGCCAGCAGCCAAGTCGGCCAGGGTCCTTTCGAAGCTTTCTTT.

The chain combines TRBV19 with TRBJ2-7; the match to TRBD2 covers 7 bases. Trimming cost V 6 bases and J 3 bases; bases outside gene matches: 14. The CDR3 extends over 16 amino acids. Germline V gene lookup returns CDR1 LNHDA and CDR2 SQIVND (reference sequence). The CDR3, as DNA: TGTGCCAGTAGCTATGCCGGGTTATCGGGGGGCTACGAGCAGTACTTC. Its protein is CASSYAGLSGGYEQYF.

The chain is built from TRBV7-9 and TRBJ1-4, with 7 positions matching TRBD1. The CDR3 has 14 residues. The J segment lost 6 bases and the V segment lost 5 bases, leaving 6 bases of the junction unmatched. In germline, CDR1 is SEHNR, CDR2 FQNEAQ (reference sequence). In DNA form, the CDR3 reads TGTGCCAGCAGCCCAGGGACAGCTGATGAAAAACTGTTTTTT. Protein sequence: CASSPGTADEKLFF.

CDR3 residues: CASSLERAGGPRKTQYF. The CDR3 DNA is TGTGCCAGCAGCTTAGAACGCGCGGGGGGGCCGCGAAAGACCCAGTACTTC. The gene calls are TRBV11-2 and TRBJ2-5, with 9 bases fitting TRBD2. The CDR3 has 17 residues. CDR1 is SGHAT, CDR2 FQNNGV, per germline. Trimming took 0 bases from V and 6 from J; bases not matched to a gene: 11. Full variable domain (missing parts from reference TRBV11-2 and TRBJ2-5): EAGVAQSPRYKIIEKRQSVAFWCNPISGHATLYWYQQILGQGPKLLIQFQNNGVVDDSQLPKDRFSAERLKGVDSTLKIQPAKLEDSAVYLCASSLERAGGPRKTQYFGPGTRLLVL.

This sequence joins TRBV19 and TRBJ2-3; tentatively, D is TRBD2 (6 bases). This CDR3 comprises 15 residues. The V and J ends lost 4 bases and 2 bases respectively, with 13 bases between them. The germline gives CDR1 LNHDA, CDR2 SQIVND (reference sequence). The CDR3 DNA is TGTGCCAGTAGTACAGGAGGGGTCACCACAGATACGCAGTATTTT. This encodes CASSTGGVTTDTQYF.

V is TRBV5-4 and J is TRBJ2-7; TRBD2 might be the D (6 bases). The CDR3 has 15 amino acids. The V gene's germline CDR1 is SGHNT and CDR2 YYREEE (reference sequence). V lost 5 bases and J 6 bases, leaving 21 bases between the germline ends. CDR3 residues: CASRDSGTSPSEQYF. The CDR3 nucleotides are TGTGCCAGCAGGGATTCCGGGACTTCACCCTCCGAGCAGTACTTC.

The chain links TRBV18 to TRBJ2-5; 9 bases agree with TRBD1. Germline V lookup: CDR1 KGHSH, CDR2 LQKENI. V was clipped by 3 bases and J by 4 bases; unmatched bases: 6. This CDR3 has 15 residues. This CDR3 is CASSPPGQGAETQYF. The CDR3 nucleotides are TGTGCCAGCTCACCTCCGGGACAGGGTGCAGAGACCCAGTACTTC.

J is TRBJ1-1 and V is TRBV6-1; the D gene is possibly TRBD1 (5 bases). Germline V gene lookup returns CDR1 MNHNS and CDR2 SASEGT. The germline V and J ends were trimmed by 7 bases and 3 bases, with 18 bases remaining between them. The CDR3 length is 15 residues. The CDR3 here is CASTLNQGSDTEAFF. The CDR3 DNA reads TGTGCCAGCACTCTAAATCAGGGTTCGGACACTGAAGCTTTCTTT.

The chain links TRBV18 to TRBJ1-2; TRBD1 aligns across 8 bases. Germline-derived CDR1 and CDR2 are KGHSH and LQKENI. The J segment lost 2 bases and the V segment lost 8 bases, leaving 4 bases of the junction unmatched. The CDR3 contains 13 residues. The CDR3 is CASGQGTNYGYTF. In nucleotides, the CDR3 is TGTGCCAGCGGACAGGGAACGAACTATGGCTACACCTTC.

The chain uses TRBV6-5 and TRBJ1-4; D is perhaps TRBD1 (5 bases). Germline V gives CDR1 MNHEY, CDR2 SVGAGI. V lost 5 bases and J lost 0, with 10 bases in between. CDR3 length: 15 amino acids. CDR3 residues: CASSPIGATNEKLFF. Written as DNA, the CDR3 is TGTGCCAGCAGTCCTATAGGGGCAACTAATGAAAAACTGTTTTTT.

Written as DNA, the CDR3 is TGTGCCAGCAAGGCGCGGCAGGGGGCCACCGGGGAGCTGTTTTTT. Amino acid sequence: CASKARQGATGELFF. V is TRBV6-1 and J is TRBJ2-2; 8 bases match TRBD1. This CDR3 is 15 amino acids long. Germline CDR1 and CDR2: MNHNS and SASEGT. V gave up 7 bases and J gave up 4 bases; unmatched junction bases: 8.

This sequence joins TRBV5-6 and TRBJ1-4; unclear D gene. The CDR3 covers 15 residues. CDR1 and CDR2 from the germline V gene are SGHDT and YYEEEE. V was cut by 0 bases and J by 4 bases, with 10 bases left in between. The CDR3 reads CASSLAETYNEKLFF. The CDR3 DNA sequence: TGTGCCAGCAGCTTGGCGGAGACTTATAATGAAAAACTGTTTTTT.

The CDR3 coding sequence is TGCGCCAGCAGCGACGACAGGGGAGCGCGCGGGGAGCTGTTTTTT. Residues: CASSDDRGARGELFF. The rearrangement uses TRBV5-1 and TRBJ2-2; 8 positions agree with TRBD1. From germline, CDR1 is SGHRS and CDR2 YFSETQ. V lost 4 bases to trimming and J lost 7 bases; unmatched junction nucleotides: 9. There are 15 residues in the CDR3.

The chain is built from TRBV14 and TRBJ2-4; D is unresolved. This CDR3 contains 19 residues. Germline V lookup: CDR1 SGHDN, CDR2 FVKESK. Trimming pared 10 bases from V and 3 bases from J, leaving 31 bases between. This CDR3 reads CATATMRPQSEVIKNIQYF. The CDR3 nucleotides are TGTGCCACCGCGACCATGAGGCCCCAGTCTGAAGTAATCAAAAACATTCAGTACTTC.

The chain employs TRBV18 and TRBJ2-7, with 8 bases lining up with TRBD1. Germline V gene lookup returns CDR1 KGHSH and CDR2 LQKENI. Germline trimming cut 3 bases from V and 3 bases from J; bases unmatched to any gene: 7. The CDR3 has 15 amino acids. CDR3 amino acids: CASSPTGVPNYEQYF. CDR3 bases: TGTGCCAGCTCACCGACAGGGGTTCCCAACTACGAGCAGTACTTC.

The CDR3 here is CASSESLGARQLNQPQHF. For the CDR3, the DNA is TGTGCCAGCAGTGAATCTTTAGGTGCGAGACAGCTCAATCAGCCCCAGCATTTT. The chain couples TRBV2 to TRBJ1-5; tentatively, D is TRBD1 (5 bases). CDR3 length: 18 residues. With 2 bases removed from V and 3 bases from J, the gap between germline ends came to 20 bases. CDR1 is SNHLY and CDR2 is FYNNEI in the germline V gene. The complete variable domain, with remaining parts taken from reference TRBV2 and TRBJ1-5, reads EPEVTQTPSHQVTQMGQEVILRCVPISNHLYFYWYRQILGQKVEFLVSFYNNEISEKSEIFDDQFSVERPDGSNFTLKIRSTKLEDSAMYFCASSESLGARQLNQPQHFGDGTRLSIL.

The gene calls are TRBV9 and TRBJ2-1; 9 positions agree with TRBD2. The length of the CDR3 is 17 residues. The germline CDR1 and CDR2 sequences are SGDLS and YYNGEE. V was pared by 1 base and J by 10 bases, with 15 bases of the junction left unmatched. The CDR3 DNA reads TGTGCCAGCAGCGTATCAAGCGGGGGGACTCGCGGAGGAGAGCAGTTCTTC. This translates into CASSVSSGGTRGGEQFF.

The rearrangement uses TRBV6-5 and TRBJ2-1, with 10 bases lining up with TRBD2. Germline V gene lookup returns CDR1 MNHEY and CDR2 SVGAGI. The V gene end was trimmed by 7 bases and the J gene end by 6 bases; junction bases not matched to a gene: 9. The length of the CDR3 is 15 residues. In DNA form, the CDR3 reads TGTGCCAGCACCAGCGGGGGGGCCGAGGGCAATGAGCAGTTCTTC. The encoded protein is CASTSGGAEGNEQFF.

The chain recombines TRBV19 with TRBJ2-6; the D gene is possibly TRBD1 (5 bases). CDR3 length: 16 amino acids. With 8 bases removed from V and 4 bases from J, the gap between germline ends came to 18 bases. Looked up from germline, CDR1 is LNHDA and CDR2 is SQIVND (reference sequence). CDR3 nucleotide sequence: TGTGCCAGTTGGGGCTCCCGCTCTGGGGGGGCCAACGTCCTGACTTTC. This translates into CASWGSRSGGANVLTF.

This sequence joins TRBV11-3 and TRBJ1-1, with TRBD1 identical over 7 bases. Trimming removed 5 bases from V and 1 base from J; junction bases left unmatched: 7. Germline values: CDR1 SGHNT, CDR2 YENEEA. The CDR3 runs 15 residues. The CDR3 sequence: CASSVSGTENTEAFF. Written as DNA, the CDR3 is TGTGCCAGCAGCGTCTCCGGGACAGAGAACACTGAAGCTTTCTTT.

The chain uses TRBV18 and TRBJ1-6; tentatively, D is TRBD1 (5 bases). The CDR3 contains 14 residues. Trimming stripped 3 bases from V and 6 bases from J, with 9 bases between. Germline CDR1 and CDR2: KGHSH and LQKENI. The CDR3 sequence: CASSPGALNSPLHF. CDR3 DNA: TGTGCCAGCTCACCTGGGGCCCTTAATTCACCCCTCCACTTT.

The J gene is TRBJ1-1, the V gene TRBV5-1; no definite D call. Trimming cost V 5 bases and J 4 bases, with 15 bases left between them. Germline values: CDR1 SGHRS, CDR2 YFSETQ. The CDR3 spans 14 residues. The CDR3 coding sequence is TGCGCCAGCAGTACGGGAGGGTGGGGCACTGAAGCTTTCTTT. This translates into CASSTGGWGTEAFF. Full variable domain (missing parts from reference TRBV5-1 and TRBJ1-1): KAGVTQTPRYLIKTRGQQVTLSCSPISGHRSVSWYQQTPGQGLQFLFEYFSETQRNKGNFPGRFSGRQFSNSRSEMNVSTLELGDSALYLCASSTGGWGTEAFFGQGTRLTVV.

V and J are TRBV18 and TRBJ2-5; 9 bases fit TRBD1. The V gene end was trimmed by 3 bases and the J gene end by 4 bases; junction bases not matched to a gene: 6. Germline loops: CDR1 KGHSH, CDR2 LQKENI. CDR3 length equals 15 residues. The CDR3 DNA reads as TGTGCCAGCTCACCGCCGACAGGGGGGGGAGAGACCCAGTACTTC. Protein sequence: CASSPPTGGGETQYF.

The CDR3, as DNA: TGTGCCAGCAGCTCCGGGACAGGGGTAAGAAATCAGCCCCAGCATTTT. Translating it yields CASSSGTGVRNQPQHF. The gene calls are TRBV5-6 and TRBJ1-5, with 10 nucleotides matching TRBD1. The CDR3 covers 16 residues. V lost 3 bases, J lost 4 bases, and 7 bases stayed unmatched. Germline CDR1 is SGHDT and CDR2 is YYEEEE. Full variable domain (rest looked up from reference TRBV5-6 and TRBJ1-5): DAGVTQSPTHLIKTRGQQVTLRCSPKSGHDTVSWYQQALGQGPQFIFQYYEEEERQRGNFPDRFSGHQFPNYSSELNVNALLLGDSALYLCASSSGTGVRNQPQHFGDGTRLSIL.

The V and J genes are TRBV5-6 and TRBJ1-1, with D tentatively TRBD1 (5 bases). V was clipped by 4 bases and J by 5 bases, with 15 bases between them. CDR3 size: 14 residues. The germline V gene encodes CDR1 SGHDT and CDR2 YYEEEE. CDR3 sequence reads: CASSALRGGTEAFF. The DNA for the CDR3 is TGTGCCAGCAGCGCCCTAAGGGGAGGGACTGAAGCTTTCTTT.

The gene calls are TRBV30 and TRBJ1-2; TRBD1 is a possible D gene (6 bases). The CDR3 extends over 13 amino acids. CDR1 and CDR2 (germline): GTSNPN, SVGIG (reference sequence). Trimming stripped 5 bases from V and 8 bases from J, with 18 bases between. DNA for the CDR3: TGTGCCTGGGTACAGGGAGGGGTCGACGGCTACACCTTC. Its translation: CAWVQGGVDGYTF.